The sequence of this TCR beta chain was determined in a study of T cell responses to AZD1222 COVID-19 vaccine. The V end lost 5 bases, the J end lost 5 bases, and 13 bases lay between the germline ends. The CDR3 has 14 residues. Per the germline V gene, CDR1 is SGHTA and CDR2 is FQGNSA. Study conclusions and caveats: Baseline serology detected seropositivity in only six AZD1222 recipients. The peak T cell response came first, and repertoires were sampled only after it.

Concerning this clone itself: Antigen unknown.

Profiling relied on immunoSEQ multiplex PCR, and the TCRdb table lists in-frame clones only, not all of them. The sample lists around 160,000 clones, 92% occurring once. Timing groups of about 4 and about 12 weeks for second doses were pooled. This TCR came from an adult who received the AZD1222 COVID-19 vaccine. The sequencing here drew on peripheral blood, taken 28 days after the second AZD1222 dose. The chain uses TRBV7-2 and TRBJ1-3; possibly TRBD1 for D (5 bases). CDR3: CASSQMQGRNTIYF. The CDR3 nucleotides are TGTGCCAGCAGCCAAATGCAGGGTAGAAACACCATATATTTT.